What follows is one TCR beta chain and its context. Ipilimumab, 1 mg/kg, started 14 to 28 days after autologous transplant. Deletions cut 5 bases from V and 7 bases from J, with 6 bases between. Germline loops: CDR1 SGHTA, CDR2 FQGNSA. This CDR3 is built from 11 residues. Data came from immunoSEQ multiplex PCR; TCRdb stores just in-frame clones and leaves some out. Of 20,000 or so clones listed, around 74% are singletons. The data derive from a study of ipilimumab plus nivolumab after autologous stem cell transplantation. Study context: Both relapsed and primary refractory DLBCL were included.

Sequencing used PBMCs, obtained in a trial of ipilimumab plus nivolumab as post-transplant consolidation. The chain carries TRBV7-2 and TRBJ2-1; D unresolved. The TCR originated in a male donor with diffuse large B-cell lymphoma. The CDR3 nucleotides read TGTGCCAGCAGCCTAATAAATGAGCAGTTCTTC. Its protein is CASSLINEQFF. Filled out from reference TRBV7-2 and TRBJ2-1, the complete variable domain reads GAGVSQSPSNKVTEKGKDVELRCDPISGHTALYWYRQSLGQGLEFLIYFQGNSAPDKSGLPSDRFSAERTGGSVSTLTIQRTQQEDSAVYLCASSLINEQFFGPGTRLTVL.